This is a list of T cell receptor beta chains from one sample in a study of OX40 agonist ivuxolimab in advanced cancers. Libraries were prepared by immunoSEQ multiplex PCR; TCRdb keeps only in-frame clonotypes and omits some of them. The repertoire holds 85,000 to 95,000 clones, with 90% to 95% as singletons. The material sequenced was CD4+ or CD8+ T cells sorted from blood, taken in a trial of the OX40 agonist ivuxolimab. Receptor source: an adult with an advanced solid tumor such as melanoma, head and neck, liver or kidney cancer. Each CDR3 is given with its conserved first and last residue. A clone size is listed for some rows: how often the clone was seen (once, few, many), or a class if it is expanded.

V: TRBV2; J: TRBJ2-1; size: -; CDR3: CASSEGLANNEQFF
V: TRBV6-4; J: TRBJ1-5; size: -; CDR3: CASSPDPGRPQHF
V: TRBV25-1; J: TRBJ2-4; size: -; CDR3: CASSESVRREGKNIQYF
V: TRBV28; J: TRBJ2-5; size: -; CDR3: CASSPGLQETQYF
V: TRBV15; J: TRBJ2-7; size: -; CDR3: CATSREAGVFSYEQYF
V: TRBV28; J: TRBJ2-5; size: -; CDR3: CASSLETIPAGTQYF
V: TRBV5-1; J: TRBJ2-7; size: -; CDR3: CASSGWDRSYEQYF
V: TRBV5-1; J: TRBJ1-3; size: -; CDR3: CASSFGNSGNTIYF
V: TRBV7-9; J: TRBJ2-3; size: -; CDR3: CASSGGIRLDTQYF
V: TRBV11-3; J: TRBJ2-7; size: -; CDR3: CASSQGDTGVNVVQYF
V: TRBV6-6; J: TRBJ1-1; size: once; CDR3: CASSYSRNTEAFF
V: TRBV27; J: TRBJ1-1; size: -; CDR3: CASSLYLGGGKNTEAFF
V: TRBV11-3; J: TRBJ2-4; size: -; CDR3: CASSLVSLAKNIQYF
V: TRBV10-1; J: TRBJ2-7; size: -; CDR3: CASSPTLGTYEQYF
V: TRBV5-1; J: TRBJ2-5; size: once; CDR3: CASSSLGIGGGETQYF
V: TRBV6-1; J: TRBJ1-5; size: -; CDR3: CASSVGGPSNQPQHF
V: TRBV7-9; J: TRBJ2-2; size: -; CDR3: CASSPYASDTGELFF
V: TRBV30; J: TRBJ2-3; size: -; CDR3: CAWNREGTDTQYF
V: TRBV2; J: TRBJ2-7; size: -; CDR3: CASSEPPYSYEQYF
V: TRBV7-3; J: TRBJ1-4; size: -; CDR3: CASSQGVDEKLFF
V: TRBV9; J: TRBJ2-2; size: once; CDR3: CASSITGTGAGELFF
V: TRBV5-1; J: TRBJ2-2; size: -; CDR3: CASSTGTDRTGELFF
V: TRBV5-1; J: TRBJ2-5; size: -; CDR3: CASSFSGSETQYF
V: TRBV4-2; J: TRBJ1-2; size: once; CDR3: CASSQLDGSLGYTF
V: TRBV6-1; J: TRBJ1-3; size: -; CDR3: CASSEGGFGNTIYF
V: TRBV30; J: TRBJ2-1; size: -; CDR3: CAWSITSGNKNEQFF
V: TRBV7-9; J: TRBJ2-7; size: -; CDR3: CASSSPFSGRSSYEQYF
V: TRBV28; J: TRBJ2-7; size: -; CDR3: CASSRDRPYEQYF
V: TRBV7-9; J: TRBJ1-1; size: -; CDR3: CASSSTQGRVAFF
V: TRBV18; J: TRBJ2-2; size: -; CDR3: CASSRLTGTPHYTGELFF
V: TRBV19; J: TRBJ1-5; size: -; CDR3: CASSTRQLQPQHF
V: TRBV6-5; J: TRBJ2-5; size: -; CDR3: CASRTSGRGAETQYF
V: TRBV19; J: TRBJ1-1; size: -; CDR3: CASSIGLQGGTEAFF
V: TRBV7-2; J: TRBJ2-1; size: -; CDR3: CASSKRLAGDNEQFF
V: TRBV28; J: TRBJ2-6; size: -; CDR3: CASSPGTASGANVLTF
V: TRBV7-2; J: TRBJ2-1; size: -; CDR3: CASSSRTRRNEQFF
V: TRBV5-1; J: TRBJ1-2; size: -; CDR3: CASSLVSRGIPVGYTF
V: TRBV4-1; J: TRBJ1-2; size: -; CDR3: CASSQGGGRAYGYTF
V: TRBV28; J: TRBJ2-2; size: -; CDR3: CASRVGTNTGELFF
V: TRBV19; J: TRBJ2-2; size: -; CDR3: CASSIGVSSSGGELFF
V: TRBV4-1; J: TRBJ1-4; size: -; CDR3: CASTPIGQTYLKLFF
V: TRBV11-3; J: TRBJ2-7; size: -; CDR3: CASSAGTASYEQYF
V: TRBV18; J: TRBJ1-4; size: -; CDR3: CASSPLSQGVEKLFF
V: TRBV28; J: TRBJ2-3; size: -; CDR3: CASRISTDTQYF
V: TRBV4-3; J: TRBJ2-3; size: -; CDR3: CASSQVSGSTDTQYF
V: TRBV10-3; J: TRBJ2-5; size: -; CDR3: CAISPSDIKTQYF
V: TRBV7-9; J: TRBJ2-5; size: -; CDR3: CASSLLGGETQYF
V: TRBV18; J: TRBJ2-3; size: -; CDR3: CASSPPGLAGALADTQYF
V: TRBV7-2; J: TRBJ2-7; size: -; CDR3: CASSTTSGRLYEQYF
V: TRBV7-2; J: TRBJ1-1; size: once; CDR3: CASSSKTFGGTEAFF
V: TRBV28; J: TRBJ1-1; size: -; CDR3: CASTKTPMNTEAFF
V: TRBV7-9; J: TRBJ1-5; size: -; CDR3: CASSPDGYQPQHF
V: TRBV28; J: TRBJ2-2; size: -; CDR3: CASSLRLAGRSAGELFF
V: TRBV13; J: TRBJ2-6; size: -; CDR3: CASSSPSDRGVYSSGANVLTF
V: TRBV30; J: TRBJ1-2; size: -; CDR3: CAWSPTGFDRGGYTF